The rows below give T cell receptor beta chains drawn from one sample of a study of blood T cell repertoires in COVID-19. Method: immunoSEQ multiplex PCR; TCRdb's copy keeps in-frame clones and lacks some. The sample has 27,000 or so clones, 82% seen once. What was sequenced was peripheral blood. These TCRs come from a man at least 80 years old with active or convalescent COVID-19. The CDR3 runs from the conserved cysteine through the conserved F or W. Each record gives: CDR3 length, V gene, J gene, D gene, CDR3 protein. A D gene is named only where the DNA matches it firmly.

length: 16; V: TRBV4-2; J: TRBJ2-7; D: .; CDR3: CASSQDDGSPFYEQYF
length: 15; V: TRBV27; J: TRBJ2-5; D: .; CDR3: CASSLSPGLGETQYF
length: 13; V: TRBV12-3/TRBV12-4; J: TRBJ2-1; D: .; CDR3: CASSFAEYNEQFF
length: 15; V: TRBV7-3; J: TRBJ1-1; D: .; CDR3: CASSLEAGGYREAFF
length: 15; V: TRBV19; J: TRBJ1-4; D: TRBD1; CDR3: CASGTGRATNEKLFF
length: 16; V: TRBV24-1; J: TRBJ2-5; D: .; CDR3: CATSDGPGQPQGTQYF
length: 14; V: TRBV7-9; J: TRBJ2-4; D: .; CDR3: CASSSGGAKNIQYF
length: 13; V: TRBV5-6; J: TRBJ2-5; D: TRBD2; CDR3: CASSLSGGETQYF
length: 13; V: TRBV27; J: TRBJ1-2; D: .; CDR3: CASSISGTGGYTF
length: 13; V: TRBV7-2; J: TRBJ1-4; D: .; CDR3: CASSPGQNEKLFF
length: 14; V: TRBV18; J: TRBJ2-7; D: TRBD2; CDR3: CASSLTSGNNEQYF
length: 16; V: TRBV11-1; J: TRBJ2-1; D: TRBD2; CDR3: CASTPQTSGGWNEQFF
length: 14; V: TRBV15; J: TRBJ2-2; D: .; CDR3: CATSRARVSGELFF
length: 15; V: TRBV28; J: TRBJ2-1; D: TRBD2; CDR3: CASSGAGELYNEQFF
length: 14; V: TRBV10-1; J: TRBJ2-1; D: .; CDR3: CASADGSSYNEQFF
length: 13; V: TRBV15; J: TRBJ1-1; D: TRBD1; CDR3: CATKGQMNTEAFF
length: 15; V: TRBV7-2; J: TRBJ2-7; D: TRBD1; CDR3: CASSFSRDRAYEQYF
length: 13; V: TRBV19; J: TRBJ2-7; D: .; CDR3: CASSTTGIGEQYF
length: 14; V: TRBV6-6; J: TRBJ1-4; D: .; CDR3: CASSYSRGNEKLFF
length: 18; V: TRBV3-1/TRBV3-2; J: TRBJ2-1; D: .; CDR3: CASSQERLHRSSGNEQFF
length: 14; V: TRBV29-1; J: TRBJ2-5; D: TRBD1; CDR3: CSVEQGAFGETQYF
length: 15; V: TRBV9; J: TRBJ2-1; D: TRBD2; CDR3: CASSVASGNYNEQFF
length: 19; V: TRBV12-2; J: TRBJ2-1; D: .; CDR3: CASRLAGFLVSEPGNEQFF
length: 14; V: TRBV2; J: TRBJ1-3; D: .; CDR3: CASRTGFSGNTIYF
length: 13; V: TRBV12-3/TRBV12-4; J: TRBJ1-1; D: .; CDR3: CASRPSLNTEAFF
length: 15; V: TRBV18; J: TRBJ2-5; D: TRBD1; CDR3: CASARDRGSGETQYF
length: 15; V: TRBV19; J: TRBJ2-1; D: TRBD2; CDR3: CASSVSGRVYNEQFF
length: 14; V: TRBV28; J: TRBJ2-1; D: .; CDR3: CASSLGASYNEQFF
length: 16; V: TRBV15; J: TRBJ2-3; D: TRBD2; CDR3: CATSRQTSGNGDTQYF